The 24 T cell receptor beta chains reported below all come from one sample, sequenced in a study of CD8+ T cells in alopecia areata. The sample's treatment: oral pan-JAK inhibitor, 5-10 mg twice daily. RNA was isolated and reverse transcribed to cDNA, the sequencing template. Clones were read by immunoSEQ multiplex PCR, and TCRdb kept only the in-frame ones, dropping some. The data hold over 70,000 clones, with approximately 66% observed a single time. The starting material was CD8+ T cells sorted from blood, obtained at week 24, from a patient treated with tofacitinib. These receptors were collected from a human donor with alopecia areata.

The chain uses TRBV5-6 and TRBJ2-1; no clear D. This CDR3 region has 14 residues. Germline V lookup: CDR1 SGHDT, CDR2 YYEEEE. The V end was cut by 6 bases, the J end by 3 bases, with 13 bases between. The CDR3 bases are TGTGCCAGCAACCTAAGGACGCTCTACAATGAGCAGTTCTTC. It yields the protein CASNLRTLYNEQFF.

In its sample, this clone was seen a few times. The chain carries TRBV29-1 and TRBJ2-7; 8 bases are shared with TRBD1. This CDR3 spans 13 amino acids. V shed 7 bases, J shed 2 bases, and the junction held 7 bases outside the gene matches. The V gene's germline CDR1 is SQVTM and CDR2 ANQGSEA. The CDR3 loop is CSGRDRQTYEQYF. CDR3 nucleotide sequence: TGCAGCGGGCGGGACAGGCAAACCTACGAGCAGTACTTC.

This sequence joins TRBV9 and TRBJ2-2, with TRBD2 identical over 11 bases. Germline V lookup: CDR1 SGDLS, CDR2 YYNGEE. J was trimmed by 6 bases and V by 2 bases; bases with no gene match: 6. The CDR3 covers 16 residues. The CDR3 sequence: CASSVFSGRAPGELFF. For the CDR3, the DNA is TGTGCCAGCAGCGTTTTTAGCGGGAGGGCCCCCGGGGAGCTGTTTTTT.

The CDR3 sequence: CASEEPNTGELFF. The DNA of the CDR3 is TGTGCCAGCGAGGAGCCTAACACCGGGGAGCTGTTTTTT. V usage is TRBV7-9 and J usage is TRBJ2-2, with unresolved D. Germline V gene data show CDR1 as SEHNR and CDR2 as FQNEAQ (reference sequence). CDR3 length equals 13 residues. Trimming left V 8 bases short and J 2 bases short, with 9 bases between.

This clone was counted between two and nine times. V and J are TRBV5-1 and TRBJ2-5; the match to TRBD1 covers 9 bases. Germline CDR1 is SGHRS and CDR2 is YFSETQ. There are 16 residues in the CDR3. The J segment lost 0 bases and the V segment lost 4 bases, leaving 7 bases of the junction unmatched. The CDR3 sequence is CASSGGTGRYQETQYF. CDR3 bases: TGCGCCAGCAGCGGCGGGACAGGGAGGTACCAAGAGACCCAGTACTTC.

The chain employs TRBV7-6 and TRBJ2-1; D gene ambiguous. Germline CDR1 reads SGHVS; CDR2 reads FNYEAQ. Trimming stripped 1 base from V and 6 bases from J, with 16 bases between. This CDR3 comprises 16 residues. The CDR3 spells CASSLEHRQPTNEQFF. DNA of the CDR3: TGTGCCAGCAGCTTAGAGCACCGGCAGCCCACCAATGAGCAGTTCTTC.

In nucleotides, the CDR3 is TGTGCCAGCAGCTTTATTGAGGGCGGGAACACTGAAGCTTTCTTT. Protein sequence: CASSFIEGGNTEAFF. The chain employs TRBV5-6 and TRBJ1-1, with D hard to call. In germline, CDR1 is SGHDT, CDR2 YYEEEE. V lost 2 bases, J lost 1 base, and 12 bases lay in between. The CDR3 loop spans 15 amino acids.

The chain links TRBV5-4 to TRBJ2-7; D gene unclear. Germline CDR1 and CDR2: SGHNT and YYREEE (reference sequence). This CDR3 comprises 12 residues. V was cut by 4 bases and J by 7 bases, with 12 bases left in between. The CDR3 loop reads CASSPSPGEQYF. CDR3 coding DNA: TGTGCCAGCAGCCCATCCCCCGGGGAGCAGTACTTC.

This clone was observed a handful of times. The rearrangement uses TRBV19 and TRBJ1-1; D gene ambiguous. Trimming left V 5 bases short and J 3 bases short, with 13 bases between. Germline CDR1 LNHDA, CDR2 SQIVND (reference sequence). CDR3 size: 14 residues. CDR3 region: CASSSGYGDTEAFF. CDR3 sequence (DNA): TGTGCCAGTAGTTCCGGATATGGGGACACTGAAGCTTTCTTT.

Only a few counts were recorded for this clone. This chain connects TRBV4-1 to TRBJ2-7; D gene uncertain. The V and J ends lost 4 bases and 0 bases respectively, with 13 bases between them. Germline values: CDR1 MGHRA, CDR2 YSYEKL. The CDR3 spans 15 residues. The DNA of the CDR3 is TGCGCCAGCAGCCCTTTAACCGGCTACTCCTACGAGCAGTACTTC. It translates to CASSPLTGYSYEQYF.

This clone was detected only once. For the CDR3, the DNA is TGTGCCAGCAGTGAATTTCAAGGGAAGTCCTACGAGCAGTACTTC. Its translation is CASSEFQGKSYEQYF. V and J are TRBV2 and TRBJ2-7; D not resolved. V was clipped by 2 bases and J by 1 base, with 12 bases between them. The germline V gene has CDR1 SNHLY and CDR2 FYNNEI. The length of the CDR3 is 15 residues. Full variable domain (outside the CDR3, taken from reference TRBV2 and TRBJ2-7): EPEVTQTPSHQVTQMGQEVILRCVPISNHLYFYWYRQILGQKVEFLVSFYNNEISEKSEIFDDQFSVERPDGSNFTLKIRSTKLEDSAMYFCASSEFQGKSYEQYFGPGTRLTVT.

This sequence joins TRBV4-1 and TRBJ2-5, with TRBD2 as a possible D gene (6 bases). The length of the CDR3 is 18 residues. Per germline, CDR1 MGHRA and CDR2 YSYEKL. V was shortened by 2 bases and J by 7 bases, with 26 bases between the two germline ends. The chain's CDR3 is CASSQLTTSGTFSGTQYF. Written as DNA, the CDR3 is TGCGCCAGCAGCCAACTGACCACCTCCGGGACTTTTTCTGGGACCCAGTACTTC.

The rearrangement uses TRBV7-9 and TRBJ2-1; the D is unclear. Germline V lookup: CDR1 SEHNR, CDR2 FQNEAQ (reference sequence). The V gene lost 1 base and the J gene lost 10 bases, with 5 bases spanning the gap. This CDR3 is built from 11 residues. CDR3 loop: CASSLGGEQFF. DNA for the CDR3: TGTGCCAGCAGCTTAGGAGGCGAGCAGTTCTTC.

The V and J genes are TRBV14 and TRBJ2-3; D is unclear. The CDR3 is made up of 15 amino acids. Trimming shortened V by 0 bases and J by 2 bases, and 9 bases separated the two germline ends. The germline CDR1 and CDR2 sequences are SGHDN and FVKESK. The CDR3 nucleotides read TGTGCCAGCAGCCAAGAAGCACAGTTCACAGATACGCAGTATTTT. It yields the protein CASSQEAQFTDTQYF. The entire variable domain, with the rest obtained from reference TRBV14 and TRBJ2-3, is as follows: EAGVTQFPSHSVIEKGQTVTLRCDPISGHDNLYWYRRVMGKEIKFLLHFVKESKQDESGMPNNRFLAERTGGTYSTLKVQPAELEDSGVYFCASSQEAQFTDTQYFGPGTRLTVL.

The sample holds one count of this clone. This chain joins TRBV5-4 and TRBJ2-1, with 9 bases aligning to TRBD1. Germline CDR1 reads SGHNT; CDR2 reads YYREEE (reference sequence). Unmatched junction bases numbered 8, after V lost 1 base and J lost 3 bases. This CDR3 is 17 amino acids long. CDR3 DNA: TGTGCCAGCAGCTTGATGGGGGGGACAGGGCTCTACAATGAGCAGTTCTTC. It yields the protein CASSLMGGTGLYNEQFF.

This clone has just a few counts. The rearrangement joins TRBV29-1 to TRBJ1-1; no reliable D call. V was clipped by 0 bases and J by 0 bases, with 20 bases between them. Germline assignment: CDR1 SQVTM and CDR2 ANQGSEA. The CDR3 runs to 18 residues. For the CDR3, the DNA is TGCAGCGTTGAAGATATGAGCAGGCGACGGGGATTGAACACTGAAGCTTTCTTT. Translating it yields CSVEDMSRRRGLNTEAFF.

This clone was counted a few times. V usage is TRBV5-1 and J usage is TRBJ2-7; 8 bases agree with TRBD1. CDR1 and CDR2 from the germline V gene are SGHRS and YFSETQ. The length of the CDR3 is 14 residues. The V segment lost 4 bases and the J segment 0 bases; nucleotides outside the gene matches: 3. The CDR3 DNA follows: TGCGCCAGCAGCCCCGGACAGGGCTCCTACGAGCAGTACTTC. Its protein product is CASSPGQGSYEQYF.

The chain carries TRBV7-9 and TRBJ2-3; D call uncertain. V was clipped by 5 bases and J by 0 bases, with 9 bases between them. CDR1 SEHNR and CDR2 FQNEAQ come from the germline V gene (reference sequence). The CDR3 extends over 14 amino acids. This chain's CDR3 is CASSRPLSTDTQYF. The CDR3 nucleotides are TGTGCCAGCAGCCGCCCCCTGAGCACAGATACGCAGTATTTT.

This sequence joins TRBV11-2 and TRBJ2-5, with D possibly being TRBD1 or TRBD2 (5 bases each). Trimming cost V 1 base and J 2 bases, with 14 bases left between them. The CDR3 length is 16 residues. CDR1 SGHAT and CDR2 FQNNGV come from the germline V gene. The DNA for the CDR3 is TGTGCCAGCAGCTTAGGTGGGGTTTGGGGGCAAGAGACCCAGTACTTC. This codes for CASSLGGVWGQETQYF.

The genes are TRBV7-6 and TRBJ2-5; TRBD2 agrees at 8 bases. This CDR3 spans 16 amino acids. Trimming cost V 4 bases and J 2 bases; bases outside gene matches: 9. Germline CDR1 reads SGHVS; CDR2 reads FNYEAQ. The CDR3 DNA is TGTGCCAGCAGCTCACCCTGGAGCGGGGGACAAGAGACCCAGTACTTC. This gives the protein CASSSPWSGGQETQYF.

This chain links TRBV25-1 with TRBJ1-2; D remains unclear. The CDR3 contains 13 residues. Trimming pared 1 base from V and 8 bases from J, leaving 11 bases between. CDR1 is MGHDK and CDR2 is SYGVNS in the germline V gene. This chain's CDR3 is CASSEFSSDGYTF. The CDR3 DNA sequence: TGTGCCAGCAGTGAATTTTCCTCCGACGGCTACACCTTC.

Only a few counts were recorded for this clone. The V gene is TRBV30, the J gene TRBJ1-2; D is undetermined. CDR1 and CDR2 (germline): GTSNPN, SVGIG (reference sequence). Deletions cut 2 bases from V and 0 bases from J, with 7 bases between. The CDR3 totals 13 residues. The CDR3 here is CAWSNSPNYGYTF. CDR3 bases: TGTGCCTGGAGTAATAGTCCTAACTATGGCTACACCTTC.

The chain recombines TRBV9 with TRBJ2-1, with 9 bases that match TRBD1. The V and J ends lost 4 bases and 6 bases, in that order; junction bases with no gene match: 11. This CDR3 has 16 amino acids. Germline V gives CDR1 SGDLS, CDR2 YYNGEE. CDR3 nucleotide sequence: TGTGCCAGCAGCCCAAGAACCGGGACAGGGTCCAATGAGCAGTTCTTC. Its protein is CASSPRTGTGSNEQFF.

The gene calls are TRBV27 and TRBJ2-1; D gene unclear. The V end lost 4 bases, the J end lost 8 bases, and 9 bases lay between the germline ends. The CDR3 totals 12 residues. Germline lookup yields CDR1 MNHEY and CDR2 SMNVEV (reference sequence). CDR3: CASSSSWDEQFF. In nucleotides, the CDR3 is TGTGCCAGCAGTTCCAGCTGGGATGAGCAGTTCTTC.